The 9 T cell receptor beta chains below come from one sample, sequenced in a study of blood T cell repertoires in COVID-19. The data were produced by immunoSEQ multiplex PCR, yet TCRdb's version contains in-frame clones alone and is incomplete. The sample records about 72,000 clones, roughly 88% being singletons. Source material: peripheral blood. Receptors originate from a man under 40 with acute or convalescent COVID-19.

The rearrangement uses TRBV30 and TRBJ1-5; weak D call: TRBD1 (5 bases). Germline V gives CDR1 GTSNPN, CDR2 SVGIG (reference sequence). The V and J ends lost 1 base and 2 bases respectively, with 6 bases between them. This CDR3 is built from 13 residues. CDR3 nucleotides: TGTGCCTGGAGTGGGGGGGGCAATCAGCCCCAGCATTTT. It encodes CAWSGGGNQPQHF. The variable domain in full, with the rest retrieved from reference TRBV30 and TRBJ1-5, is SQTIHQWPATLVQPVGSPLSLECTVEGTSNPNLYWYRQAAGRGLQLLFYSVGIGQISSEVPQNLSASRPQDRQFILSSKKLLLSDSGFYLCAWSGGGNQPQHFGDGTRLSIL.

V and J are TRBV2 and TRBJ1-2, with D possibly matching TRBD1 (5 bases). The CDR3 is made up of 14 amino acids. The ends were cut back, 7 bases at V and 5 bases at J, with 17 bases in the middle. The germline CDR1 and CDR2 sequences are SNHLY and FYNNEI. Written as DNA, the CDR3 is TGTGCCAGCAACATTGCTCAAGGGGTATATGGCTACACCTTC. It codes for CASNIAQGVYGYTF.

This clone is a singleton in its sample. The chain is built from TRBV7-2 and TRBJ2-2; D possibly corresponds to TRBD2 (7 bases). Between the trimmed V and J ends, which lost 6 bases and 3 bases, there was a span of 23 bases. The CDR3 spans 18 residues. In germline, CDR1 is SGHTA, CDR2 FQGNSA. The CDR3 protein is CASRHRELREWDTGELFF. The CDR3 DNA reads TGTGCCAGCAGACACAGGGAGTTGCGGGAGTGGGACACCGGGGAGCTGTTTTTT.

A single count supports this clone. A read error may produce the germline difference seen at one junction end. The J gene is TRBJ2-1, the V gene TRBV7-7; 10 bases match TRBD1. CDR3 size: 15 residues. Germline-derived CDR1 and CDR2 are SSHAT and FNYEAQ (reference sequence). The CDR3, as DNA: TGTGCTAGCAGCCCATGGACAGGGGGTGAGGATGAGCAGTTCTTC. It codes for CASSPWTGGEDEQFF.

This clone came up once. The chain links TRBV5-1 to TRBJ2-2, with TRBD1 matching 10 bases. With V trimmed by 4 bases and J by 5 bases, 8 bases remained unmatched. The CDR3 covers 16 residues. CDR1 and CDR2 from the germline V gene are SGHRS and YFSETQ. The CDR3 sequence is CASSHRDRGWTGELFF. In DNA form, the CDR3 reads TGCGCCAGCAGCCACCGGGACAGGGGTTGGACCGGGGAGCTGTTTTTT.

This clone was counted only a few times. The rearrangement links TRBV27 to TRBJ1-1, with 7 bases that match TRBD1. The CDR3 consists of 16 residues. CDR1 is MNHEY and CDR2 is SMNVEV in the germline V gene (reference sequence). V shed 5 bases and J 1 base; nucleotides not matched to a gene: 10. The CDR3 sequence: CASSPAHRDRNTEAFF. The DNA of the CDR3 is TGTGCCAGCAGTCCAGCCCACCGGGACAGGAACACTGAAGCTTTCTTT.

The CDR3, as DNA: TGTGCCAGCAGGCCTACAGGGTTCAATCAGCCCCAGCATTTT. Translation gives CASRPTGFNQPQHF. This sequence joins TRBV27 and TRBJ1-5, with a tentative D call TRBD1 (6 bases). The CDR3 sequence is 14 residues long. The germline CDR1 and CDR2 sequences are MNHEY and SMNVEV (reference sequence). Trimming removed 6 bases from V and 3 bases from J, with 12 bases in between.

The genes are TRBV30 and TRBJ1-2; D remains ambiguous. V shed 1 base and J shed 7 bases, with 13 bases lying between them. Germline V gene sequence: CDR1 GTSNPN, CDR2 SVGIG (reference sequence). The length of the CDR3 is 13 residues. CDR3 sequence: CAWSGTFSGGYTF. CDR3 nucleotide sequence: TGTGCCTGGAGTGGGACTTTTTCGGGTGGCTACACCTTC. Looking up the rest from reference TRBV30 and TRBJ1-2 gives the full variable domain: SQTIHQWPATLVQPVGSPLSLECTVEGTSNPNLYWYRQAAGRGLQLLFYSVGIGQISSEVPQNLSASRPQDRQFILSSKKLLLSDSGFYLCAWSGTFSGGYTFGSGTRLTVV.

This chain links TRBV10-3 with TRBJ2-7; 9 bases line up with TRBD2. CDR3 length equals 17 residues. Trimming took 3 bases from V and 0 from J; bases not matched to a gene: 9. Germline CDR1 reads ENHRY; CDR2 reads SYGVKD. The CDR3 sequence is CAISEALAGPNSYEQYF. The DNA for the CDR3 is TGTGCCATCAGTGAAGCACTAGCGGGCCCAAACTCCTACGAGCAGTACTTC.